This TCR beta chain was recorded in a study of somatic mutations in cytotoxic T cells in rheumatoid arthritis. Regarding the study as a whole: Some patients, about an eighth of the roughly 60, had a largest CD8+ clone that exceeded 20% of CD8+ cells.

To note about this clone: Its antigen remains unknown.

Trimming at V came to 4 bases and at J to 3 bases, leaving 7 bases not matched to a gene. From germline, CDR1 is SGHAT and CDR2 FQDESV (reference sequence). The length of the CDR3 is 15 residues. The table came from immunoSEQ multiplex PCR; TCRdb's copy has only in-frame clones and leaves some out. The sample includes approximately 10,000 clones, roughly four fifths of them seen just once. The TCR sequence derives from a woman aged 60-75 years with rheumatoid arthritis. The J gene is TRBJ2-7, the V gene TRBV11-1, with TRBD1 identical over 9 bases. The sample consisted of CD8+ T cells sorted from blood. The chain's CDR3 is CASSSTGGPYYEQYF. The CDR3 DNA follows: TGTGCCAGCAGCTCTACAGGGGGCCCCTACTACGAGCAGTACTTC.